Below are 27 T cell receptor beta chains sequenced from a single sample in a study of response to subunit inactivated influenza vaccine. TCRdb independently ran MiXCR on the RT-PCR reads; one entry per CDR3 protein. The sample has a few hundred thousand distinct CDR3 sequences, about 11% seen once. These data also featured in a second study, about T cells expressing NK-cell markers. That report notes: Researchers built TCR beta cDNA using 5'RACE template switching with UMIs.

Here the sequenced sample was PBMCs from blood, taken on the day of vaccination. The receptors here all came from a man aged 45-65 years who received an inactivated influenza vaccine.

The chain joins TRBV29-1 to TRBJ2-7; D ambiguous. V lost 1 base to trimming and J lost 7 bases, with 14 bases between them. The CDR3 has 13 amino acids. The V gene's germline CDR1 is SQVTM and CDR2 ANQGSEA. CDR3 bases: TGCAGCGTTGAAGGGGGTCCATCTACGGAGCAGTACTTC. The encoded protein is CSVEGGPSTEQYF.

The gene calls are TRBV12-3 or TRBV12-4 and TRBJ2-4, with D unclear. The CDR3 has 13 residues. The V and J ends lost 8 bases and 3 bases respectively, with 11 bases between them. The CDR3 DNA reads TGTGCCAGCCTCCTATTGGGCAAAAACATTCAGTACTTC. This codes for CASLLLGKNIQYF.

CDR3 sequence reads: CASSQDDIGAYEQYF. The CDR3 coding sequence is TGTGCCAGCAGCCAAGATGATATAGGGGCCTACGAGCAGTACTTC. V gene TRBV4-2 combines with J gene TRBJ2-7; D is possibly TRBD1 (5 bases). Germline-derived CDR1 and CDR2 are LGHNA and YNFKEQ. The length of the CDR3 is 15 residues. V gave up 0 bases and J gave up 2 bases, with 11 bases separating them.

A note on this clonotype: At one boundary the junction diverges from the germline segment, which might be a read error. The gene calls are TRBV29-1 and TRBJ2-5; D unresolved. Per germline, CDR1 SQVTM and CDR2 ANQGSEA. This CDR3 comprises 14 residues. The CDR3 here is CSVETGSAGETRYF. Here the CDR3 DNA reads TGCAGCGTTGAAACCGGGTCAGCAGGAGAGACCCGGTACTTC.

DNA of the CDR3: TGTGCCAGCAGCTTCCCTCGGGACACCTTGGGTGAGACCCAGTACTTC. Translating gives CASSFPRDTLGETQYF. This chain joins TRBV7-9 and TRBJ2-5; a weak D match, TRBD1 (6 bases). Germline lookup yields CDR1 SEHNR and CDR2 FQNEAQ (reference sequence). This CDR3 is 16 amino acids long. V gave up 3 bases and J gave up 5 bases, with 19 bases separating them.

The table lists this clonotype with many counts. The CDR3 DNA is TGTGCCACCAAGGGTAAACAGCCCCAGCATTTT. As protein: CATKGKQPQHF. J is TRBJ1-5 and V is TRBV24-1; D is unresolved. The CDR3 runs 11 residues. The ends were cut back, 8 bases at V and 7 bases at J, with 8 bases in the middle. Germline values: CDR1 KGHDR, CDR2 SFDVKD.

The rearrangement joins TRBV27 to TRBJ2-7; D is ambiguous. V lost 0 bases, J lost 1 base, and 10 bases lay in between. The germline V gene has CDR1 MNHEY and CDR2 SMNVEV (reference sequence). This CDR3 has 15 amino acids. The CDR3 loop reads CASSLSGFSSYEQYF. CDR3 bases: TGTGCCAGCAGTTTATCCGGGTTTTCTTCCTACGAGCAGTACTTC.

This chain connects TRBV19 to TRBJ2-3; D ambiguous. The V and J ends lost 4 bases and 2 bases respectively, with 4 bases between them. Germline CDR1 LNHDA, CDR2 SQIVND (reference sequence). The length of the CDR3 is 12 residues. The CDR3 DNA follows: TGTGCCAGTAGTACCCTCACAGATACGCAGTATTTT. It is translated as CASSTLTDTQYF.

In its sample, this clonotype was seen a few times. The chain combines TRBV5-1 with TRBJ1-1; 7 bases are a match to TRBD1. With V trimmed by 5 bases and J by 4 bases, 17 bases remained unmatched. Per germline, CDR1 SGHRS and CDR2 YFSETQ. The CDR3 is 17 amino acids. CDR3 sequence: CASRFESQGRVGTEAFF. In DNA form, the CDR3 reads TGCGCCAGCAGATTCGAATCACAGGGGCGGGTGGGCACTGAAGCTTTCTTT. The complete variable domain, with remaining parts taken from reference TRBV5-1 and TRBJ1-1, reads KAGVTQTPRYLIKTRGQQVTLSCSPISGHRSVSWYQQTPGQGLQFLFEYFSETQRNKGNFPGRFSGRQFSNSRSEMNVSTLELGDSALYLCASRFESQGRVGTEAFFGQGTRLTVV.

This clonotype was seen more than once but under ten times. The CDR3 protein is CASSHLRGDYNEQFF. The CDR3 bases are TGTGCCAGCAGCCACCTCCGGGGGGACTACAATGAGCAGTTCTTC. The chain carries TRBV4-2 and TRBJ2-1; 7 bases are a match to TRBD2. Germline CDR1 and CDR2: LGHNA and YNFKEQ. This CDR3 is built from 15 residues. Unmatched junction bases numbered 5, after V lost 3 bases and J lost 3 bases.

The chain joins TRBV2 to TRBJ2-7, with D perhaps TRBD1 (6 bases). The CDR3 has 14 residues. Per the germline V gene, CDR1 is SNHLY and CDR2 is FYNNEI. Trimming stripped 4 bases from V and 4 bases from J, with 14 bases between. The CDR3 sequence: CASSVDRVFYEQYF. The CDR3 DNA sequence: TGTGCCAGCAGTGTGGACAGAGTTTTTTACGAGCAGTACTTC. Drawing the rest from reference TRBV2 and TRBJ2-7, the complete variable domain is EPEVTQTPSHQVTQMGQEVILRCVPISNHLYFYWYRQILGQKVEFLVSFYNNEISEKSEIFDDQFSVERPDGSNFTLKIRSTKLEDSAMYFCASSVDRVFYEQYFGPGTRLTVT.

This sequence joins TRBV3-1 and TRBJ2-5; D ambiguous. The CDR3 has 14 amino acids. The germline gives CDR1 LGHDT, CDR2 YNNKEL (reference sequence). The ends were cut back, 10 bases at V and 5 bases at J, with 20 bases in the middle. DNA for the CDR3: TGTGCCACCTGCTTGGAGATAGGGCGGGAGACCCAGTACTTC. Translating gives CATCLEIGRETQYF.

A few counts support this clonotype. The chain is built from TRBV11-2 and TRBJ2-1; D gene ambiguous. Between the trimmed V and J ends, which lost 1 base and 4 bases, there was a span of 11 bases. The CDR3 contains 15 residues. The germline V gene has CDR1 SGHAT and CDR2 FQNNGV. The CDR3, as DNA: TGTGCCAGCAGCTTAGGTCCCTCACGTTACAATGAGCAGTTCTTC. It is translated as CASSLGPSRYNEQFF.

This clonotype turned up a few times. This rearrangement joins TRBV19 to TRBJ2-2; 8 nucleotides align to TRBD2. The CDR3 has 14 residues. After removal of 10 bases from V and 0 bases from J, the junction contained 4 bases not matched to a gene. Germline CDR1 is LNHDA and CDR2 is SQIVND (reference sequence). DNA of the CDR3: TGTGCCACCCTCGGGGGGGCGAACACCGGGGAGCTGTTTTTT. It is translated as CATLGGANTGELFF.

CDR3 residues: CASSQGWTGAYEQYF. CDR3 coding DNA: TGCGCCAGCAGCCAGGGATGGACAGGGGCCTACGAGCAGTACTTC. The chain links TRBV4-1 to TRBJ2-7; the match to TRBD1 covers 9 bases. CDR3 length: 15 amino acids. Per the germline V gene, CDR1 is MGHRA and CDR2 is YSYEKL. V shed 3 bases, J shed 2 bases, and the junction held 5 bases outside the gene matches.

The rearrangement joins TRBV20-1 to TRBJ2-1, with D tentatively TRBD2 (6 bases). The germline CDR1 and CDR2 sequences are DFQATT and SNEGSKA (reference sequence). This CDR3 is built from 14 residues. V was shortened by 5 bases and J by 4 bases, with 15 bases between the two germline ends. Written as DNA, the CDR3 is TGCAGTGCTCCCTTGTGGGGGGATTACAATGAGCAGTTCTTC. Protein: CSAPLWGDYNEQFF.

This sequence joins TRBV4-2 and TRBJ2-7; 9 positions agree with TRBD2. Germline CDR1 is LGHNA and CDR2 is YNFKEQ. V shed 6 bases, J shed 3 bases, and the junction held 12 bases outside the gene matches. The CDR3 runs to 16 residues. In DNA form, the CDR3 reads TGTGCCAGCAGGCTGAGACTAGCGGTCAAATTCTACGAGCAGTACTTC. The encoded protein is CASRLRLAVKFYEQYF.

This clonotype occurred many times. The rearrangement joins TRBV5-1 to TRBJ1-1; tentatively, D is TRBD1 (6 bases). Trimming shortened V by 1 base and J by 4 bases, and 11 bases separated the two germline ends. The CDR3 spans 14 residues. Germline assignment: CDR1 SGHRS and CDR2 YFSETQ. The CDR3 reads CASSLTGPTTEAFF. The CDR3 DNA follows: TGCGCCAGCAGCTTGACAGGGCCGACCACTGAAGCTTTCTTT. The full variable domain, in which reference TRBV5-1 and TRBJ1-1 provide the parts outside the CDR3, is KAGVTQTPRYLIKTRGQQVTLSCSPISGHRSVSWYQQTPGQGLQFLFEYFSETQRNKGNFPGRFSGRQFSNSRSEMNVSTLELGDSALYLCASSLTGPTTEAFFGQGTRLTVV.

This clonotype was seen repeatedly, ten times or more. V gene TRBV7-7 combines with J gene TRBJ2-3; 11 nucleotides line up with TRBD2. CDR3 length: 16 residues. Looked up from germline, CDR1 is SSHAT and CDR2 is FNYEAQ (reference sequence). The V gene end was trimmed by 5 bases and the J gene end by 2 bases; junction bases not matched to a gene: 6. CDR3 DNA: TGTGCCAGCAGCCCCGGACTAGCGGGCAACACAGATACGCAGTATTTT. This translates into CASSPGLAGNTDTQYF.

The chain employs TRBV25-1 and TRBJ2-4; D remains ambiguous. Germline V gene sequence: CDR1 MGHDK, CDR2 SYGVNS. Trimming stripped 1 base from V and 1 base from J, with 5 bases between. The CDR3 spans 14 residues. The CDR3: CASSESGAKNIQYF. The CDR3 region has the DNA TGTGCCAGCAGTGAATCCGGGGCCAAAAACATTCAGTACTTC.

This clonotype has a handful of counts. The J gene is TRBJ2-1, the V gene TRBV12-3 or TRBV12-4, with 8 bases lining up with TRBD1. The CDR3 spans 17 residues. Trimming cost V 4 bases and J 0 bases; bases outside gene matches: 8. CDR3 amino acids: CASSSQGGPSSYNEQFF. CDR3 nucleotides: TGTGCCAGCAGTTCACAGGGGGGCCCTAGCTCCTACAATGAGCAGTTCTTC.

The sample holds a few counts of this clonotype. J is TRBJ2-7 and V is TRBV20-1; the D gene is possibly TRBD2 (7 bases). From germline, CDR1 is DFQATT and CDR2 SNEGSKA (reference sequence). The length of the CDR3 is 16 residues. V was shortened by 5 bases and J by 0 bases, with 20 bases between the two germline ends. The CDR3: CSAPEGGGHSSYEQYF. For the CDR3, the DNA is TGCAGTGCTCCCGAAGGGGGAGGGCATAGCTCCTACGAGCAGTACTTC.

The V gene is TRBV12-3 or TRBV12-4, the J gene TRBJ1-2, with D hard to call. This CDR3 has 14 amino acids. V lost 1 base, J lost 3 bases, and 9 bases lay in between. Here the CDR3 reads CASSLEGWDYGYTF. CDR3 bases: TGTGCCAGCAGTTTAGAGGGATGGGACTATGGCTACACCTTC.

This clonotype has more than one count but fewer than ten. This chain links TRBV10-3 with TRBJ1-5, with D unresolved. CDR3 size: 16 residues. V lost 0 bases and J lost 3, with 12 bases in between. Germline V lookup: CDR1 ENHRY, CDR2 SYGVKD. The CDR3 DNA sequence: TGTGCCATCAGTGAGTCTCAAGGAGGAAACAATCAGCCCCAGCATTTT. This sequence encodes CAISESQGGNNQPQHF.

The chain has TRBV6-2 or TRBV6-3 and TRBJ1-5; no definite D call. V was pared by 3 bases and J by 0 bases, with 6 bases between. CDR3 size: 14 residues. Germline loops: CDR1 MNHEY, CDR2 SVGEGT. Here the CDR3 DNA reads TGTGCCAGCAGTTATTGGATTAGCAATCAGCCCCAGCATTTT. Protein: CASSYWISNQPQHF.

This CDR3 is CAIMEWSTGELFF. The CDR3 nucleotides are TGTGCCATCATGGAATGGTCCACCGGGGAGCTGTTTTTT. The J gene is TRBJ2-2, the V gene TRBV10-3; unclear D gene. Germline CDR1 is ENHRY and CDR2 is SYGVKD. Between the trimmed V and J ends, which lost 7 bases and 4 bases, there was a span of 10 bases. This CDR3 is 13 amino acids long.

V and J are TRBV7-9 and TRBJ1-1; unclear D gene. V shed 3 bases and J shed 4 bases, with 12 bases lying between them. Germline V gene sequence: CDR1 SEHNR, CDR2 FQNEAQ (reference sequence). The CDR3 runs 14 residues. CDR3 amino acids: CASSFMAGTTEAFF. As DNA, the CDR3 is TGTGCCAGCAGCTTCATGGCAGGTACCACTGAAGCTTTCTTT.